This TCR beta chain was identified during a study of T cell responses to AZD1222 COVID-19 vaccine (dated by TCRdb to 2020 to 2022). In the study overall: Because spike-specific TCR depth and breadth did not differ between the two schedules, AZD1222 recipients who got a second dose at roughly 4 weeks were pooled with those who got a second dose at roughly 12 weeks. A total of just over 230 trial participants underwent TCR sequencing, of whom more than 200 had received two doses of AZD1222 and 26 had received two doses of the MenACWY control vaccine. Trial participants were enrolled by age into 18-55, 56-69 and 70-plus year subgroups, with 148, 28 and 57 TCR-sequenced participants respectively. On the study overall, not on this receptor specifically: Conclusions about previously exposed vaccinees are limited because only six or seven AZD1222 recipients were SARS-CoV-2 seropositive at baseline. In the small 56-69-year group, the increase in depth fell short of significance, most likely because of low power. A significant rise in spike-specific TCR breadth and depth was observed after two AZD1222 doses relative to day 0 and relative to MenACWY recipients. Nearly half of unique spike-specific TCRs reportedly recognized epitopes outside regions mutated in the B.1.351 and B.1.1.7 variants. The whole spike protein was spanned by vaccine-associated CD4 TCRs, and dominant responses were seen in regions 160-218 and 743-854. Participants were mostly white British, with more females than males. The authors suggested clonal diversity may have been underestimated. No day 14 peak-response samples were available, so repertoires were characterized only after the peak T cell response.

The CDR3 regions of human TCRbeta chains were analyzed by immunosequencing. The authors processed their data as follows. Repertoire TCRs were matched against a reference library of SARS-CoV-2-specific TCRs generated with the MIRA antigen-specificity platform. Breadth was defined as the fraction of unique TCRs that were SARS-CoV-2-associated. Depth was defined as the fraction of total T cells that were SARS-CoV-2-associated. Each spike-specific TCR was assigned to its reactive spike region and to a CD4 or CD8 class using the MIRA data. Log10-transformed breadth and depth values were compared by one-way ANOVA with Sidak's multiple comparisons tests. Sourced from immuneACCESS, this table was stored by TCRdb with only in-frame sequences that have V and J called. A share of the clones is absent; for the studies checked, an unresolved V gene accounts for under half, and the remainder has no known explanation. V and J calls and clone size are given by that table; D and trimming were obtained from the DNA. This sample lists under 95,000 clones; about nine tenths were detected once. Of the sample, 3% is held by the ten largest clones.

Concerning this clone itself: The target of this receptor is not known. Base qualities are not recorded, but no much larger clone differs from it by a single base.

The time point label here, explained by the study, means: baseline before first vaccination. Samples from vaccinated people were obtained from the UK trials COV001 and COV002, which included a single-blind randomized controlled phase 2/3 trial of AZD1222 (ChAdOx1 nCoV-19) in healthy adults. Trial participant PBMC samples were collected at day 0 and day 28 after the second dose for TCRbeta chain sequencing. The sample in question was peripheral blood, obtained on day 0 of AZD1222 vaccination. The source is an adult in good health.

The CDR3 protein sequence reads: CASSVGPGAPGELFF. In nucleotides, the sequence is TGTGCCAGCAGCGTAGGCCCGGGGGCCCCCGGGGAGCTGTTTTTT. The V and J genes are TRBV9 and TRBJ2-2; the D element might be TRBD1 or TRBD2, as each aligns at 6 bases. Including the terminal cysteine and phenylalanine, the CDR3 comprises 15 residues. The read is trimmed to its CDR3 DNA, 45 bases read in frame from base 1. Looking up the germline V gene yields CDR1 SGDLS and CDR2 YYNGEE. V is shortened by 0 bases, J by 6 bases, and the region joining them spans 12 bases.